The next 29 T cell receptor beta chains were all read from a single sample in a study of blood T cell repertoires in COVID-19. Libraries were prepared by immunoSEQ multiplex PCR; TCRdb keeps only in-frame clonotypes and omits some of them. The sample lists 150,000 or so clones; 70% to 85% were seen once. Source material: PBMCs or T cells enriched from blood (not recorded which). Receptors originate from a middle-aged man who had recovered from COVID-19.

The V gene is TRBV7-2, the J gene TRBJ2-4; D is unresolved. This CDR3 spans 11 amino acids. V was cut by 4 bases and J by 8 bases, with 6 bases left in between. In germline, CDR1 is SGHTA, CDR2 FQGNSA. The DNA of the CDR3 is TGTGCCAGCAGCTCTAGAGACATTCAGTACTTC. Its protein is CASSSRDIQYF.

The V call is TRBV5-8, the J call TRBJ1-2; D unclear. This CDR3 is built from 16 residues. Germline V gene lookup returns CDR1 SGHTS and CDR2 YDEGEE. Trimming stripped 1 base from V and 4 bases from J, with 17 bases between. The CDR3 nucleotides read TGTGCCAGCAGCTTGTCCCCCGGGGTCGCAGCCTATGGCTACACCTTC. It yields the protein CASSLSPGVAAYGYTF.

The chain carries TRBV29-1 and TRBJ1-2, with TRBD1 as a possible D gene (6 bases). The CDR3 runs to 13 residues. The V gene's germline CDR1 is SQVTM and CDR2 ANQGSEA. Trimming removed 3 bases at V and 6 bases at J, with 14 bases between. The DNA of the CDR3 is TGCAGCGTTGATTCGCAGGGGTGGAATGGCTACACCTTC. It yields the protein CSVDSQGWNGYTF.

The chain is built from TRBV5-1 and TRBJ2-1; D gene unclear. Trimming cost V 5 bases and J 7 bases, with 10 bases left between them. The CDR3 is made up of 12 amino acids. In germline, CDR1 is SGHRS, CDR2 YFSETQ. The CDR3 nucleotides are TGCGCCAGCAGTCCCCCCTCTAATGAGCAGTTCTTC. It encodes CASSPPSNEQFF.

The chain is built from TRBV4-1 and TRBJ1-2; D is possibly TRBD1 (6 bases). V was pared by 0 bases and J by 4 bases, with 15 bases between. The germline CDR1 and CDR2 sequences are MGHRA and YSYEKL. This CDR3 spans 16 amino acids. The CDR3 reads CASSQDRGGLGYGYTF. CDR3 DNA sequence: TGCGCCAGCAGCCAAGATCGGGGGGGGCTCGGCTATGGCTACACCTTC.

This chain connects TRBV9 to TRBJ1-1; D possibly corresponds to TRBD1 (5 bases). V was shortened by 2 bases and J by 0 bases, with 11 bases between the two germline ends. This CDR3 is built from 15 residues. Germline CDR1 is SGDLS and CDR2 is YYNGEE. The chain's CDR3 is CASSVFGAMNTEAFF. In DNA form, the CDR3 reads TGTGCCAGCAGCGTCTTTGGGGCGATGAACACTGAAGCTTTCTTT.

This chain uses TRBV11-2 with TRBJ2-2, with D maybe TRBD2 (6 bases). The CDR3 length is 15 residues. CDR1 is SGHAT and CDR2 is FQNNGV in the germline V gene. The V end was cut by 3 bases, the J end by 2 bases, with 10 bases between. CDR3 nucleotide sequence: TGTGCCAGCAGCTTCGCGGGGTTCAACACCGGGGAGCTGTTTTTT. It yields the protein CASSFAGFNTGELFF. Full variable domain (missing parts from reference TRBV11-2 and TRBJ2-2): EAGVAQSPRYKIIEKRQSVAFWCNPISGHATLYWYQQILGQGPKLLIQFQNNGVVDDSQLPKDRFSAERLKGVDSTLKIQPAKLEDSAVYLCASSFAGFNTGELFFGEGSRLTVL.

The chain employs TRBV5-5 and TRBJ1-2; tentatively, D is TRBD1 (5 bases). The CDR3 sequence is 14 residues long. CDR1 and CDR2 from the germline V gene are SGHKS and YYEKEE (reference sequence). Trimming stripped 4 bases from V and 7 bases from J, with 17 bases between. CDR3 sequence (DNA): TGTGCCAGCAGCCTCTCGGACATTTTCTCTGGCTACACCTTC. Its protein product is CASSLSDIFSGYTF.

J is TRBJ2-1 and V is TRBV9, with 10 bases matching TRBD2. V lost 6 bases and J lost 9; bases outside the gene matches: 9. CDR1 is SGDLS and CDR2 is YYNGEE in the germline V gene. The CDR3 has 14 amino acids. CDR3 in amino acids: CASNPAGGPGEQFF. The CDR3 DNA reads TGTGCCAGCAACCCAGCGGGGGGGCCCGGTGAGCAGTTCTTC. The complete variable domain, with remaining parts taken from reference TRBV9 and TRBJ2-1, reads DSGVTQTPKHLITATGQRVTLRCSPRSGDLSVYWYQQSLDQGLQFLIQYYNGEERAKGNILERFSAQQFPDLHSELNLSSLELGDSALYFCASNPAGGPGEQFFGPGTRLTVL.

The chain employs TRBV7-9 and TRBJ1-3, with 7 bases lining up with TRBD1. This CDR3 contains 17 residues. The V gene end was trimmed by 5 bases and the J gene end by 1 base; junction bases not matched to a gene: 11. Germline-derived CDR1 and CDR2 are SEHNR and FQNEAQ (reference sequence). The CDR3 coding sequence is TGTGCCAGCAGCCCGATACCGGGACAGAGATCTGGAAACACCATATATTTT. Translated, it gives CASSPIPGQRSGNTIYF.

This chain joins TRBV30 and TRBJ1-6; no reliable D call. This CDR3 region has 15 residues. CDR1 and CDR2 (germline): GTSNPN, SVGIG (reference sequence). V shed 0 bases and J shed 6 bases, with 12 bases lying between them. This CDR3 reads CAWSVNFNINSPLHF. In nucleotides, the CDR3 is TGTGCCTGGAGTGTAAACTTTAATATTAATTCACCCCTCCACTTT.

This chain links TRBV19 with TRBJ1-6; D unclear. V was cut by 6 bases and J by 2 bases, with 11 bases left in between. Germline loops: CDR1 LNHDA, CDR2 SQIVND (reference sequence). The CDR3 spans 15 residues. CDR3 bases: TGTGCCAGTAGCTATGAGTTCCCCTATAATTCACCCCTCCACTTT. It is translated as CASSYEFPYNSPLHF. The full variable domain, with the rest looked up from reference TRBV19 and TRBJ1-6, is DGGITQSPKYLFRKEGQNVTLSCEQNLNHDAMYWYRQDPGQGLRLIYYSQIVNDFQKGDIAEGYSVSREKKESFPLTVTSAQKNPTAFYLCASSYEFPYNSPLHFGNGTRLTVT.

The chain links TRBV2 to TRBJ2-2; D may be TRBD2 (6 bases). The CDR3 runs 14 residues. Germline CDR1 SNHLY, CDR2 FYNNEI. The V end was cut by 5 bases, the J end by 5 bases, with 12 bases between. CDR3 protein: CASSLEEGTGELFF. The CDR3 region has the DNA TGTGCCAGCAGTCTAGAGGAGGGAACCGGGGAGCTGTTTTTT. Complete variable domain (other parts from reference TRBV2 and TRBJ2-2): EPEVTQTPSHQVTQMGQEVILRCVPISNHLYFYWYRQILGQKVEFLVSFYNNEISEKSEIFDDQFSVERPDGSNFTLKIRSTKLEDSAMYFCASSLEEGTGELFFGEGSRLTVL.

The chain couples TRBV6-5 to TRBJ1-5; 7 nucleotides match TRBD1. The J segment lost 11 bases and the V segment lost 6 bases, leaving 16 bases of the junction unmatched. The germline CDR1 and CDR2 sequences are MNHEY and SVGAGI. The CDR3 runs 15 residues. CDR3 nucleotides: TGTGCCAGCAGCGATCGGGACAGCGGCAAGAGGACCCAGCATTTT. Amino acids: CASSDRDSGKRTQHF.

The chain is built from TRBV10-3 and TRBJ1-5, with unresolved D. V lost 2 bases and J 0 bases, leaving 11 bases between the germline ends. The CDR3 totals 16 residues. Germline V gene data show CDR1 as ENHRY and CDR2 as SYGVKD. This CDR3 is CAISEAMGLSNQPQHF. The CDR3 DNA sequence: TGTGCCATCAGTGAGGCCATGGGCCTTAGCAATCAGCCCCAGCATTTT.

The V call is TRBV3-1 (or the pseudogene TRBV3-2), the J call TRBJ2-7; D not resolved. CDR1 LGHDT and CDR2 YNNKEL come from the germline V gene (reference sequence). The CDR3 length is 15 residues. V was shortened by 4 bases and J by 1 base, with 14 bases between the two germline ends. This chain's CDR3 is CASSPRPDLSYEQYF. CDR3 sequence (DNA): TGTGCCAGCAGCCCCCGCCCCGATCTATCCTACGAGCAGTACTTC.

The rearrangement uses TRBV4-3 and TRBJ1-1, with 7 bases lining up with TRBD1. Germline CDR1 and CDR2: LGHNA and YSLEER. V dropped 1 base and J dropped 2; count of bases not matched to a gene: 7. The CDR3 runs to 16 residues. In nucleotides, the CDR3 is TGCGCCAGCAGCCAAGGAACCGGGACAGACAACACTGAAGCTTTCTTT. Its translation is CASSQGTGTDNTEAFF.

The V and J genes are TRBV19 and TRBJ1-2; 9 positions agree with TRBD1. The CDR3 is 13 amino acids. V shed 8 bases, J shed 0 bases, and the junction held 1 base outside the gene matches. In germline, CDR1 is LNHDA, CDR2 SQIVND (reference sequence). The chain's CDR3 is CASRDRANYGYTF. The CDR3 coding sequence is TGTGCCAGTCGGGACAGGGCTAACTATGGCTACACCTTC.

V gene TRBV7-2 combines with J gene TRBJ1-6; D is uncertain. CDR1 and CDR2 (germline): SGHTA, FQGNSA. Between the trimmed V and J ends, which lost 5 bases and 13 bases, there was a span of 12 bases. The length of the CDR3 is 12 residues. For the CDR3, the DNA is TGTGCCAGCAGCCGAGACCGGGATCCCCTCCACTTT. Translating it yields CASSRDRDPLHF.

The chain employs TRBV28 and TRBJ2-7, with TRBD1 identical over 9 bases. Germline V lookup: CDR1 MDHEN, CDR2 SYDVKM. V lost 4 bases to trimming and J lost 10 bases; unmatched junction nucleotides: 2. CDR3 length equals 11 residues. DNA of the CDR3: TGTGCCAGCAGTTGGGACAGGGAACAGTACTTC. This encodes CASSWDREQYF.

The J gene is TRBJ1-1, the V gene TRBV7-3; D remains ambiguous. The CDR3 runs 13 residues. Germline-derived CDR1 and CDR2 are SGHTA and FQGTGA. V was clipped by 5 bases and J by 4 bases, with 11 bases between them. The CDR3 reads CASSRGMATEAFF. The CDR3 region has the DNA TGTGCCAGCAGCCGAGGGATGGCCACTGAAGCTTTCTTT. Using reference TRBV7-3 and TRBJ1-1 for the parts outside the CDR3, the full variable domain is GAGVSQTPSNKVTEKGKYVELRCDPISGHTALYWYRQSLGQGPEFLIYFQGTGAADDSGLPNDRFFAVRPEGSVSTLKIQRTERGDSAVYLCASSRGMATEAFFGQGTRLTVV.

Points on this clone: Relative to the germline gene, one junction end is altered; a read error may explain this. The chain is built from TRBV7-7 and TRBJ2-5; 8 nucleotides align to TRBD2. The CDR3 totals 16 residues. Germline values: CDR1 SSHAT, CDR2 FNYEAQ (reference sequence). CDR3 coding DNA: TGTGCTAGCAGCTTAGCCCCTAGCGGGCCTCAAGAGACCCAGTACTTC. Its protein is CASSLAPSGPQETQYF.

This chain uses TRBV24-1 with TRBJ1-1, with D unresolved. The CDR3 consists of 11 residues. CDR1 and CDR2 (germline): KGHDR, SFDVKD. Trimming shortened V by 7 bases and J by 5 bases, and 7 bases separated the two germline ends. CDR3 in amino acids: CATSVRTEAFF. For the CDR3, the DNA is TGTGCCACCAGCGTCCGGACTGAAGCTTTCTTT.

The chain is built from TRBV10-1 and TRBJ2-7, with D possibly matching TRBD1 (5 bases). Germline V gene data show CDR1 as WNHNN and CDR2 as SYGVQD (reference sequence). The V end was cut by 6 bases, the J end by 1 base, with 10 bases between. The CDR3 runs to 13 residues. The chain's CDR3 is CASSAQGSYEQYF. Written as DNA, the CDR3 is TGCGCCAGCAGCGCTCAGGGTTCCTACGAGCAGTACTTC.

J is TRBJ1-4 and V is TRBV6-2 or TRBV6-3, with D tentatively TRBD1 (5 bases). The CDR3 runs to 14 residues. Germline V gene sequence: CDR1 MNHEY, CDR2 SVGEGT. Trimming left V 2 bases short and J 8 bases short, with 12 bases between. CDR3 DNA: TGTGCCAGCAGTTACACGGGGGAGAGGGAAAAACTGTTTTTT. This codes for CASSYTGEREKLFF.

The CDR3 sequence is CSVVSLAKNIQYF. CDR3 nucleotides: TGCAGCGTTGTAAGCTTAGCCAAAAACATTCAGTACTTC. This chain connects TRBV29-1 to TRBJ2-4; D not resolved. The germline V gene encodes CDR1 SQVTM and CDR2 ANQGSEA. Trimming left V 4 bases short and J 0 bases short, with 7 bases between. The CDR3 is made up of 13 amino acids.

J is TRBJ1-6 and V is TRBV9; D may be TRBD1 (5 bases). Trimming took off 3 bases at V and 11 bases at J, with 18 bases between the two ends. Germline V CDR1 and CDR2: SGDLS, YYNGEE. The CDR3 is made up of 15 amino acids. CDR3 nucleotide sequence: TGTGCCAGCAGCGGTAGCCCGGGGGACCTCACACCCCTCCACTTT. Amino acid sequence: CASSGSPGDLTPLHF.

This clone turned up a few times. The rearrangement links TRBV7-6 to TRBJ1-2; tentative D call: TRBD1 (6 bases). Trimming took 5 bases from V and 5 from J, leaving 27 bases between them. CDR3 size: 18 residues. CDR1 and CDR2 (germline): SGHVS, FNYEAQ. The DNA of the CDR3 is TGTGCCAGCAGCGGGATTGGGGGCAGACAGGAGGACTCTTATGGCTACACCTTC. Its protein is CASSGIGGRQEDSYGYTF.

The chain combines TRBV2 with TRBJ2-1; tentative D call: TRBD1 (6 bases). Looked up from germline, CDR1 is SNHLY and CDR2 is FYNNEI. The CDR3 covers 14 residues. Trimming stripped 7 bases from V and 0 bases from J, with 10 bases between. DNA of the CDR3: TGTGCCAGCAACAGGGAGATCTCCTACAATGAGCAGTTCTTC. Translated, it gives CASNREISYNEQFF.